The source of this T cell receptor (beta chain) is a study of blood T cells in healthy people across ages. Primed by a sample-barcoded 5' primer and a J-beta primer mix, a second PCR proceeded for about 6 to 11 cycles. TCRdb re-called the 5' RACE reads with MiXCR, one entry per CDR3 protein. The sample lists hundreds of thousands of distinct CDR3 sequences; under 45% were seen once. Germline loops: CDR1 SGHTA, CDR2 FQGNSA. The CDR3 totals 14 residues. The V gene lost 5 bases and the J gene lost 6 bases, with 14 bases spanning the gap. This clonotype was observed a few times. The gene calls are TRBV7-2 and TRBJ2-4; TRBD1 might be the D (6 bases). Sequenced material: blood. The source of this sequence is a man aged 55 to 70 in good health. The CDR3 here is CASSTTGSGNIQYF. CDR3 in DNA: TGTGCCAGCAGCACTACAGGGTCGGGAAACATTCAGTACTTC.